This T cell receptor (beta chain) was profiled in a study of cytomegalovirus exposure and HLA in healthy donors. Study in general: Genotyping of roughly 400 donors showed that 70% to 90% belonged to the Caucasian-associated ancestry cluster.

Study outcomes and limitations: Later analysis showed most CMV-associated TCR beta chains appearing HLA-restricted. Immune exposure information comprised only CMV serostatus. In vitro experiments confirmed that a few CMV-associated chains were specific for CMV antigens.

A remark on this clone: Its antigen is not known.

The primer mix had 60 Vbeta and 13 Jbeta primers. Clones were read by immunoSEQ multiplex PCR, and TCRdb kept only the in-frame ones, dropping some. The sample has 160,000 or so clones, approximately 80% seen once. Germline assignment: CDR1 SGHRS and CDR2 YFSETQ. Trimming at V came to 8 bases and at J to 4 bases, leaving 4 bases not matched to a gene. The CDR3 length is 12 residues. The chain combines TRBV5-1 with TRBJ1-2; TRBD1 aligns across 8 bases. The specimen sequenced was PBMCs. The receptor's source is a woman in her thirties or forties in good health and CMV-seropositive. CDR3 loop: CASKTGGYGYTF. CDR3 coding DNA: TGCGCCAGTAAAACAGGGGGCTATGGCTACACCTTC.